Each of the 32 T cell receptor beta chains below was sequenced from the same sample in a study of blood T cell repertoires in COVID-19. Sequencing was performed with immunoSEQ multiplex PCR; in TCRdb, only in-frame clones are kept and a portion is missing. The sample consists of about 250,000 clones, around 90% of them appearing once. The sample was peripheral blood. All receptors come from a man aged 18 to 30 with active or convalescent COVID-19.

The chain combines TRBV5-4 with TRBJ2-5, with 9 nucleotides matching TRBD1. V shed 5 bases and J 1 base; nucleotides not matched to a gene: 9. The CDR3 spans 16 residues. Germline CDR1 is SGHNT and CDR2 is YYREEE (reference sequence). The CDR3 spells CASRLGTGTLQETQYF. Here the CDR3 DNA reads TGTGCCAGCAGGTTAGGGACAGGGACCCTCCAAGAGACCCAGTACTTC.

The rearrangement joins TRBV6-2 or TRBV6-3 to TRBJ1-1; TRBD1 matches 9 bases. V gave up 6 bases and J gave up 3 bases; unmatched junction bases: 11. There are 16 residues in the CDR3. CDR1 MNHEY and CDR2 SVGEGT come from the germline V gene. CDR3 protein: CASRYVRGTGYTEAFF. The CDR3 region has the DNA TGTGCCAGCAGATACGTCCGCGGGACAGGGTACACTGAAGCTTTCTTT.

V gene TRBV6-2 or TRBV6-3 combines with J gene TRBJ2-7, with TRBD1 matching 8 bases. CDR1 and CDR2 from the germline V gene are MNHEY and SVGEGT. Unmatched junction bases numbered 11, after V lost 4 bases and J lost 6 bases. The CDR3 length is 15 residues. The chain's CDR3 is CASSLDRTGLFEQYF. CDR3 DNA: TGTGCCAGCAGTTTAGACCGGACAGGGCTTTTCGAGCAGTACTTC.

V usage is TRBV19 and J usage is TRBJ1-2; tentative D call: TRBD1 (5 bases). The germline V gene has CDR1 LNHDA and CDR2 SQIVND (reference sequence). Trimming took 2 bases from V and 10 from J, leaving 14 bases between them. This CDR3 comprises 13 residues. CDR3 region: CASSILGAKDYTF. For the CDR3, the DNA is TGTGCCAGTAGTATATTAGGGGCGAAGGACTACACCTTC.

The chain has TRBV3-1 (or the pseudogene TRBV3-2) and TRBJ2-2; 7 bases line up with TRBD1. J was trimmed by 10 bases and V by 4 bases; bases with no gene match: 9. The CDR3 length is 14 residues. Germline loops: CDR1 LGHDT, CDR2 YNNKEL (reference sequence). The CDR3 loop is CASSLRTGPPELFF. The CDR3 nucleotides are TGTGCCAGCAGCCTACGGACAGGACCTCCGGAGCTGTTTTTT.

This clone has a single count. The V and J genes are TRBV18 and TRBJ2-7; TRBD1 aligns across 7 bases. Germline lookup yields CDR1 KGHSH and CDR2 LQKENI. This CDR3 is 14 amino acids long. V gave up 3 bases and J gave up 4 bases; unmatched junction bases: 6. CDR3 coding DNA: TGTGCCAGCTCACCGAACAGGGGCCCTTACGAGCAGTACTTC. Its protein is CASSPNRGPYEQYF.

V and J are TRBV7-2 and TRBJ1-2; weak D call: TRBD1 (5 bases). Germline loops: CDR1 SGHTA, CDR2 FQGNSA. The CDR3 consists of 15 residues. The germline V and J ends were trimmed by 7 bases and 0 bases, with 15 bases remaining between them. The CDR3 DNA sequence: TGTGCCAGCACCCTAAACGACAGACCTAACTATGGCTACACCTTC. This translates into CASTLNDRPNYGYTF.

This clone was observed a handful of times. The chain combines TRBV6-5 with TRBJ1-5; 11 nucleotides match TRBD1. This CDR3 has 15 residues. J lost 6 bases, V lost 7 bases, and 8 bases had no gene match. Germline assignment: CDR1 MNHEY and CDR2 SVGAGI. The CDR3 DNA sequence: TGTGCCAGCACCGAAGGGACAGGGGGAGGTCAGCCCCAGCATTTT. This encodes CASTEGTGGGQPQHF.

This chain links TRBV11-1 with TRBJ2-2, with 7 nucleotides matching TRBD2. Germline V gives CDR1 SGHAT, CDR2 FQDESV (reference sequence). The CDR3 totals 16 residues. The trim removed 4 bases at V and 6 bases at J, leaving 11 bases unmatched. CDR3 protein: CASSWEGSASPGELFF. The CDR3, as DNA: TGTGCCAGCAGCTGGGAGGGTTCGGCTAGTCCCGGGGAGCTGTTTTTT.

The chain combines TRBV28 with TRBJ1-1; possible D gene TRBD1, 6 bases. CDR3 length: 15 amino acids. Germline V gene data show CDR1 as MDHEN and CDR2 as SYDVKM. Trimming pared 4 bases from V and 1 base from J, leaving 13 bases between. The CDR3, as DNA: TGTGCCAGCAGTTCTCATCCGACAGGGAACACTGAAGCTTTCTTT. This encodes CASSSHPTGNTEAFF.

The chain combines TRBV29-1 with TRBJ1-5; D call uncertain. Trimming cost V 4 bases and J 0 bases, with 7 bases left between them. The CDR3 covers 13 residues. Germline lookup yields CDR1 SQVTM and CDR2 ANQGSEA. The CDR3 nucleotides are TGCAGCGTTGCCAACTATAGCAATCAGCCCCAGCATTTT. Its protein is CSVANYSNQPQHF. Variable domain in full (rest from reference TRBV29-1 and TRBJ1-5): SAVISQKPSRDICQRGTSLTIQCQVDSQVTMMFWYRQQPGQSLTLIATANQGSEATYESGFVIDKFPISRPNLTFSTLTVSNMSPEDSSIYLCSVANYSNQPQHFGDGTRLSIL.

The chain links TRBV27 to TRBJ1-2; 12 bases match TRBD1. The germline V gene encodes CDR1 MNHEY and CDR2 SMNVEV (reference sequence). With V trimmed by 0 bases and J by 4 bases, 9 bases remained unmatched. The length of the CDR3 is 18 residues. This chain's CDR3 is CASSLSPGQGARRYGYTF. CDR3 nucleotides: TGTGCCAGCAGTTTATCACCGGGACAGGGGGCGCGTCGCTATGGCTACACCTTC.

This chain joins TRBV9 and TRBJ2-2, with D possibly matching TRBD2 (5 bases). The V end was cut by 1 base, the J end by 0 bases, with 25 bases between. The germline V gene has CDR1 SGDLS and CDR2 YYNGEE. The CDR3 consists of 21 residues. CDR3 coding DNA: TGTGCCAGCAGCGTACCCGACCCCACAAGTCCGCGGGCCCCGAACACCGGGGAGCTGTTTTTT. Its translation is CASSVPDPTSPRAPNTGELFF.

V gene TRBV3-1 (or the pseudogene TRBV3-2) combines with J gene TRBJ2-2; TRBD1 matches at 9 bases. Unmatched junction bases numbered 8, after V lost 2 bases and J lost 4 bases. Germline CDR1 reads LGHDT; CDR2 reads YNNKEL (reference sequence). This CDR3 is 17 amino acids long. The CDR3 DNA reads TGTGCCAGCAGCCAAATACCCACAGGGGGCCCCACCGGGGAGCTGTTTTTT. Translation: CASSQIPTGGPTGELFF.

The chain couples TRBV7-8 to TRBJ1-4; D not certain. V dropped 5 bases and J dropped 5 bases, with 15 bases sitting between them. The CDR3 is 15 residues long. CDR1 SGHVS and CDR2 FQNEAQ come from the germline V gene. The CDR3 spells CASSLYTPSNEKLFF. As DNA, the CDR3 is TGTGCCAGCAGCCTATATACTCCCTCAAATGAAAAACTGTTTTTT.

The V gene is TRBV4-1, the J gene TRBJ1-2; 7 positions agree with TRBD1. This CDR3 has 16 amino acids. Germline assignment: CDR1 MGHRA and CDR2 YSYEKL. J lost 4 bases, V lost 0 bases, and 8 bases had no gene match. CDR3 nucleotides: TGCGCCAGCAGCCAAGAGGGACAGAGGGGGTCCTATGGCTACACCTTC. Encoded protein: CASSQEGQRGSYGYTF.

The V and J genes are TRBV28 and TRBJ2-1; TRBD2 agrees at 9 bases. V was clipped by 3 bases and J by 10 bases; unmatched bases: 13. From germline, CDR1 is MDHEN and CDR2 SYDVKM. The CDR3 is made up of 16 amino acids. The CDR3 spells CASSLIAAGGPNEQFF. In DNA form, the CDR3 reads TGTGCCAGCAGTTTGATTGCCGCGGGAGGGCCCAACGAGCAGTTCTTC.

This chain connects TRBV19 to TRBJ1-1; 8 positions match TRBD1. The trim removed 3 bases at V and 1 base at J, leaving 4 bases unmatched. The CDR3 totals 15 residues. Germline CDR1 is LNHDA and CDR2 is SQIVND (reference sequence). The DNA of the CDR3 is TGTGCCAGTAGTATGACAGGGGAGGGGAACACTGAAGCTTTCTTT. Amino acid sequence: CASSMTGEGNTEAFF.

The chain links TRBV6-5 to TRBJ2-3; D gene unclear. The CDR3 runs to 13 residues. Germline CDR1 and CDR2: MNHEY and SVGAGI. The germline V and J ends were trimmed by 7 bases and 0 bases, with 8 bases remaining between them. This CDR3 is CASIIVSTDTQYF. The CDR3 nucleotides read TGTGCCAGCATTATAGTGAGCACAGATACGCAGTATTTT.

The chain uses TRBV6-2 or TRBV6-3 and TRBJ1-1, with 8 bases identical to TRBD1. Germline trimming cut 6 bases from V and 4 bases from J; bases unmatched to any gene: 10. Germline values: CDR1 MNHEY, CDR2 SVGEGT. The CDR3 loop spans 15 amino acids. The CDR3 is CASSHTDRGTTEAFF. The DNA of the CDR3 is TGTGCCAGCAGCCACACCGACAGGGGTACCACTGAAGCTTTCTTT.

This chain uses TRBV19 with TRBJ1-4; no definite D call. Germline CDR1 reads LNHDA; CDR2 reads SQIVND (reference sequence). The V gene lost 3 bases and the J gene lost 3 bases, with 17 bases spanning the gap. The CDR3 runs 17 residues. The CDR3 nucleotides are TGTGCCAGTAGTATGGTGACCCCGACGCGGGCTAATGAAAAACTGTTTTTT. Its protein is CASSMVTPTRANEKLFF.

The rearrangement uses TRBV10-3 and TRBJ1-3; no definite D call. Looked up from germline, CDR1 is ENHRY and CDR2 is SYGVKD. V was trimmed by 10 bases and J by 0 bases, leaving 19 bases between them. The CDR3 length is 16 residues. CDR3 in amino acids: CATQTKTLYSGNTIYF. The CDR3 nucleotides are TGTGCCACCCAGACTAAAACTCTGTACTCTGGAAACACCATATATTTT.

This clone was observed a handful of times. The genes are TRBV12-3 or TRBV12-4 and TRBJ1-3; tentatively, D is TRBD1 (5 bases). Trimming pared 9 bases from V and 0 bases from J, leaving 9 bases between. The CDR3 length is 13 residues. For the CDR3, the DNA is TGTGCCAGTTATGACAGCTCTGGAAACACCATATATTTT. Protein: CASYDSSGNTIYF.

CDR3: CASRLGTAVNQPQHF. The CDR3 DNA sequence: TGTGCCAGCAGACTCGGGACAGCCGTCAATCAGCCCCAGCATTTT. This chain links TRBV28 with TRBJ1-5, with 7 bases that match TRBD1. Per the germline V gene, CDR1 is MDHEN and CDR2 is SYDVKM. The CDR3 sequence is 15 residues long. V dropped 6 bases and J dropped 3; count of bases not matched to a gene: 8.

The table lists this clone with a count of one. The chain is built from TRBV2 and TRBJ2-1; 7 bases are shared with TRBD1. V lost 1 base to trimming and J lost 4 bases; unmatched junction nucleotides: 7. Germline CDR1 is SNHLY and CDR2 is FYNNEI. The length of the CDR3 is 16 residues. CDR3 DNA sequence: TGTGCCAGCAGTGAAGGCGCAGAGGGGGCTTACAATGAGCAGTTCTTC. This codes for CASSEGAEGAYNEQFF.

V usage is TRBV29-1 and J usage is TRBJ2-3; perhaps TRBD2 as D (5 bases). The germline V and J ends were trimmed by 4 bases and 0 bases, with 14 bases remaining between them. Germline assignment: CDR1 SQVTM and CDR2 ANQGSEA. The CDR3 has 15 residues. CDR3 in amino acids: CSVVGARTSTDTQYF. CDR3 nucleotide sequence: TGCAGCGTTGTAGGTGCGCGGACTAGCACAGATACGCAGTATTTT.

This sequence joins TRBV6-5 and TRBJ1-5; D call uncertain. The CDR3 is made up of 14 amino acids. Deletions cut 7 bases from V and 0 bases from J, with 10 bases between. Looked up from germline, CDR1 is MNHEY and CDR2 is SVGAGI. In DNA form, the CDR3 reads TGTGCCAGCAATTCTGTGTTTAGCAATCAGCCCCAGCATTTT. Residues: CASNSVFSNQPQHF.

The J gene is TRBJ2-3, the V gene TRBV5-1; a possible D gene is TRBD2 (5 bases). V dropped 4 bases and J dropped 6 bases, with 9 bases sitting between them. Germline V lookup: CDR1 SGHRS, CDR2 YFSETQ. There are 12 residues in the CDR3. The CDR3 DNA is TGCGCCAGCAGCCTCGGGATGGATACGCAGTATTTT. It yields the protein CASSLGMDTQYF.

The V and J genes are TRBV30 and TRBJ1-1, with 11 nucleotides matching TRBD1. CDR1 and CDR2 (germline): GTSNPN, SVGIG (reference sequence). This CDR3 contains 19 residues. The V and J ends lost 4 bases and 0 bases, in that order; junction bases with no gene match: 16. Here the CDR3 reads CAWKKGQGVRYRMNTEAFF. Written as DNA, the CDR3 is TGTGCCTGGAAAAAGGGACAGGGGGTAAGATATCGAATGAACACTGAAGCTTTCTTT.

CDR3: CASSSPGAGASYEQYF. CDR3 sequence (DNA): TGTGCCAGCAGTTCACCCGGGGCGGGAGCCTCCTACGAGCAGTACTTC. This chain connects TRBV28 to TRBJ2-7, with 7 bases aligning to TRBD2. This CDR3 spans 16 amino acids. Germline V lookup: CDR1 MDHEN, CDR2 SYDVKM. J lost 0 bases, V lost 4 bases, and 9 bases had no gene match.

The chain is built from TRBV5-1 and TRBJ1-1; maybe TRBD1 (5 bases). Germline V gives CDR1 SGHRS, CDR2 YFSETQ. The CDR3 contains 13 residues. Trimming left V 0 bases short and J 5 bases short, with 8 bases between. CDR3 protein: CASSLEGVTEAFF. DNA of the CDR3: TGCGCCAGCAGCTTGGAAGGGGTAACTGAAGCTTTCTTT.

The V and J genes are TRBV19 and TRBJ2-1; 8 bases agree with TRBD1. The germline CDR1 and CDR2 sequences are LNHDA and SQIVND (reference sequence). The V and J ends lost 5 bases and 8 bases, in that order; junction bases with no gene match: 11. CDR3 length: 15 amino acids. CDR3 in amino acids: CASSLRTGYIDEQFF. Written as DNA, the CDR3 is TGTGCCAGTAGTCTCCGGACAGGGTATATCGATGAGCAGTTCTTC.